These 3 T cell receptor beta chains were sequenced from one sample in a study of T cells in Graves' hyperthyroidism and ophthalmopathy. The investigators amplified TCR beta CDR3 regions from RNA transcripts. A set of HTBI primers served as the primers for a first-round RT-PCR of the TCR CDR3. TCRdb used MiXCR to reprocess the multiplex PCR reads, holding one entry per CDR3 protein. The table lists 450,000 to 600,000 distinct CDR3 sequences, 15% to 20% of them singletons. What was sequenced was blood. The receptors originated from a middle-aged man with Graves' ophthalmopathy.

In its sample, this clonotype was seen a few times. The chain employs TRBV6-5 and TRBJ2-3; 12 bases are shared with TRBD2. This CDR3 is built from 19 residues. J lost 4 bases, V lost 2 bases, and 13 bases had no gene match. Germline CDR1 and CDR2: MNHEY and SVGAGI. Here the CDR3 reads CASSYEPLAGGLSSDTQYF. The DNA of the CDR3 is TGTGCCAGCAGTTACGAACCCCTAGCGGGAGGGCTATCGTCAGATACGCAGTATTTT.

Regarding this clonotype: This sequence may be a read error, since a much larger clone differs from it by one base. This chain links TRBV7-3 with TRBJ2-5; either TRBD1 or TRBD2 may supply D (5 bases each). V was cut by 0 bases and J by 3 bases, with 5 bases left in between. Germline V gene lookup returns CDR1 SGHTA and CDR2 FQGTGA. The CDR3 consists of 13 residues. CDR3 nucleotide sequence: TGTGCCAGCAGCTTAACGGGGGAAGAGACCCAGTACTTC. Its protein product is CASSLTGEETQYF.

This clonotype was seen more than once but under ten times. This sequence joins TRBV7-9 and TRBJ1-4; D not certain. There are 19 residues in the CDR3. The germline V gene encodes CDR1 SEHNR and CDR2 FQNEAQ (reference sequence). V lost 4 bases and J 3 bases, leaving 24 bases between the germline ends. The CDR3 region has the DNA TGTGCCAGCAGCTCGCCGGTTGGAGGGAATCGTGGGGCTAATGAAAAACTGTTTTTT. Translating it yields CASSSPVGGNRGANEKLFF.